This TCR beta chain was retrieved from a study of T-cell reconstitution after alpha-beta-depleted transplantation in children. Using unique molecular identifiers, the investigators prepared the TCRbeta library. TCRdb processed the PCR reads anew with MiXCR; each CDR3 protein has one entry. The table includes about 610,000 distinct CDR3 sequences, about 11% detected once. This CDR3 is built from 15 residues. CDR1 LGHNA and CDR2 YSLEER come from the germline V gene. Trimming took 4 bases from V and 3 from J; bases not matched to a gene: 3. This clonotype was found many times. The chain has TRBV4-3 and TRBJ2-7; 13 bases are shared with TRBD2. The input for sequencing was PBMCs from the stem cell graft donor, taken from the stem cell graft. The TCR sequence derives from a human donor who donated a stem cell graft to a child with acute myeloid leukemia. The CDR3: CASSPGTSGIYEQYF. The DNA for the CDR3 is TGCGCCAGCAGCCCCGGGACTAGCGGGATCTACGAGCAGTACTTC.